These 21 T cell receptor beta chains were sequenced from one sample in a study of blood T cell repertoires in COVID-19. Profiling relied on immunoSEQ multiplex PCR, and the TCRdb table lists in-frame clones only, not all of them. The data contain fewer than 120,000 clones, over 65% of them seen just once; the ten biggest clones take up around 4%. Source material: peripheral blood. These receptors were obtained from a woman at least 80 years old with acute or convalescent COVID-19.

The genes are TRBV9 and TRBJ2-1, with 13 bases aligning to TRBD2. Trimming cost V 4 bases and J 7 bases; bases outside gene matches: 5. Germline values: CDR1 SGDLS, CDR2 YYNGEE. The CDR3 spans 15 residues. For the CDR3, the DNA is TGTGCCAGCAGCTGGACTAGCGGGAGAGGAAATGAGCAGTTCTTC. It encodes CASSWTSGRGNEQFF.

The chain recombines TRBV21-1 with TRBJ2-7; the D call of TRBD2 is as the table states it, not checked on the DNA. TRBV21-1 is an annotated pseudogene. This CDR3 is built from 20 residues. CDR3 in amino acids: CASSRGYWTSGMGTTYEQYF. The DNA for the CDR3 is TGTGCCAGCAGTAGGGGATATTGGACTAGCGGGATGGGTACAACCTACGAGCAGTACTTC.

This clone was counted between two and nine times. V usage is TRBV3-1 (or the pseudogene TRBV3-2) and J usage is TRBJ1-1; D remains ambiguous. The CDR3 covers 14 residues. Per germline, CDR1 LGHDT and CDR2 YNNKEL (reference sequence). Trimming took 6 bases from V and 0 from J, leaving 11 bases between them. CDR3 amino acids: CASSPQHMNTEAFF. CDR3 DNA sequence: TGTGCCAGCAGTCCACAGCACATGAACACTGAAGCTTTCTTT.

The chain uses TRBV6-5 and TRBJ1-5; D might be TRBD1 (5 bases). This CDR3 contains 12 residues. Germline assignment: CDR1 MNHEY and CDR2 SVGAGI. The ends were cut back, 6 bases at V and 5 bases at J, with 8 bases in the middle. The CDR3 sequence is CASRAGDQPQHF. CDR3 sequence (DNA): TGTGCCAGCAGGGCGGGGGATCAGCCCCAGCATTTT.

This chain links TRBV27 with TRBJ1-2, with D possibly TRBD1 on 6 matching bases. Trimming took off 0 bases at V and 4 bases at J, with 15 bases between the two ends. This CDR3 spans 16 amino acids. CDR1 and CDR2 (germline): MNHEY, SMNVEV (reference sequence). The CDR3 sequence is CASSLSGGGVGYGYTF. CDR3 sequence (DNA): TGTGCCAGCAGTTTATCGGGGGGGGGCGTCGGCTATGGCTACACCTTC.

This chain links TRBV12-3 or TRBV12-4 with TRBJ2-7; tentatively, D is TRBD1 (7 bases). V lost 3 bases and J 9 bases, leaving 15 bases between the germline ends. CDR3 size: 13 residues. The chain's CDR3 is CASSFRGAEGQYF. The CDR3 coding sequence is TGTGCCAGCAGTTTCAGGGGGGCTGAGGGGCAGTACTTC.

V and J are TRBV2 and TRBJ1-5; D gene uncertain. V lost 4 bases to trimming and J lost 5 bases, with 6 bases between them. This CDR3 contains 12 residues. Looked up from germline, CDR1 is SNHLY and CDR2 is FYNNEI. The CDR3 DNA reads as TGTGCCAGCAGTGGAGGTCATCAGCCCCAGCATTTT. This gives the protein CASSGGHQPQHF.

This chain connects TRBV12-3 or TRBV12-4 to TRBJ1-5; no reliable D call. The CDR3 runs to 13 residues. With 3 bases removed from V and 5 bases from J, the gap between germline ends came to 8 bases. In DNA form, the CDR3 reads TGTGCCAGCAGTTTGGCTGAGGATCAGCCCCAGCATTTT. Translated: CASSLAEDQPQHF.

The chain couples TRBV4-1 to TRBJ2-3; possible D gene TRBD2, 6 bases. The CDR3 spans 18 residues. V lost 0 bases and J lost 3, with 19 bases in between. From germline, CDR1 is MGHRA and CDR2 YSYEKL. In DNA, the CDR3 is TGCGCCAGCAGCCAAGAAGGGGACTGGCTGGGTTTTACAGATACGCAGTATTTT. This encodes CASSQEGDWLGFTDTQYF.

The chain uses TRBV2 and TRBJ1-5; D may be TRBD1 (5 bases). Between the trimmed V and J ends, which lost 1 base and 9 bases, there was a span of 13 bases. The CDR3 consists of 14 residues. CDR1 is SNHLY, CDR2 FYNNEI, per germline. Here the CDR3 DNA reads TGTGCCAGCAGTGAAGTGAGGGACTGGCCGCCCCAGCATTTT. Translating it yields CASSEVRDWPPQHF.

The chain recombines TRBV19 with TRBJ2-5; 7 nucleotides match TRBD2. The CDR3 runs 15 residues. Per the germline V gene, CDR1 is LNHDA and CDR2 is SQIVND (reference sequence). Trimming at V came to 5 bases and at J to 3 bases, leaving 9 bases not matched to a gene. The CDR3 DNA follows: TGTGCCAGTAGTTTCTTCGCAGCGGGGAAAGAGACCCAGTACTTC. This gives the protein CASSFFAAGKETQYF. Combining the CDR3 with reference TRBV19 and TRBJ2-5 gives the whole variable domain DGGITQSPKYLFRKEGQNVTLSCEQNLNHDAMYWYRQDPGQGLRLIYYSQIVNDFQKGDIAEGYSVSREKKESFPLTVTSAQKNPTAFYLCASSFFAAGKETQYFGPGTRLLVL.

The genes are TRBV30 and TRBJ1-5; no definite D call. V lost 2 bases to trimming and J lost 0 bases, with 8 bases between them. There are 14 residues in the CDR3. The germline V gene encodes CDR1 GTSNPN and CDR2 SVGIG (reference sequence). The CDR3 DNA reads TGTGCCTGGAGTCGGGGAGCTAGCAATCAGCCCCAGCATTTT. Its translation is CAWSRGASNQPQHF.

This sequence joins TRBV19 and TRBJ1-1; TRBD1 agrees at 7 bases. The CDR3 loop spans 16 amino acids. V gave up 8 bases and J gave up 4 bases; unmatched junction bases: 16. CDR1 LNHDA and CDR2 SQIVND come from the germline V gene (reference sequence). The CDR3 region has the DNA TGTGCCAGTGGCCGGACAGGAAGGCTTCAGGGCACTGAAGCTTTCTTT. Translating gives CASGRTGRLQGTEAFF. The variable domain in full, with the rest retrieved from reference TRBV19 and TRBJ1-1, is DGGITQSPKYLFRKEGQNVTLSCEQNLNHDAMYWYRQDPGQGLRLIYYSQIVNDFQKGDIAEGYSVSREKKESFPLTVTSAQKNPTAFYLCASGRTGRLQGTEAFFGQGTRLTVV.

The gene calls are TRBV27 and TRBJ1-2; D is ambiguous. The CDR3 spans 13 residues. The germline V gene has CDR1 MNHEY and CDR2 SMNVEV (reference sequence). V dropped 0 bases and J dropped 3 bases, with 5 bases sitting between them. Here the CDR3 reads CASSLSQDYGYTF. CDR3 in DNA: TGTGCCAGCAGTTTATCGCAGGACTATGGCTACACCTTC.

The V gene is TRBV10-1, the J gene TRBJ2-1; D may be TRBD2 (7 bases). Trimming stripped 1 base from V and 0 bases from J, with 13 bases between. The CDR3 extends over 17 amino acids. In germline, CDR1 is WNHNN, CDR2 SYGVQD (reference sequence). CDR3 region: CASSEFGGGSSYNEQFF. CDR3 in DNA: TGCGCCAGCAGTGAGTTTGGCGGGGGCAGCTCCTACAATGAGCAGTTCTTC.

CDR3 amino acids: CASSETWRAGGQETQYF. The CDR3 nucleotides read TGTGCCAGCAGTGAAACTTGGAGGGCGGGGGGGCAAGAGACCCAGTACTTC. This chain uses TRBV25-1 with TRBJ2-5; TRBD2 agrees at 9 bases. Germline CDR1 and CDR2: MGHDK and SYGVNS. After removal of 2 bases from V and 2 bases from J, the junction contained 9 bases not matched to a gene. The CDR3 contains 17 residues.

This chain uses TRBV28 with TRBJ1-4; 7 bases map to TRBD1. Germline loops: CDR1 MDHEN, CDR2 SYDVKM. The ends lost 8 bases at V and 2 bases at J; junction bases unmatched: 5. This CDR3 has 14 amino acids. DNA for the CDR3: TGTGCCAGCCTTCAGGGGGGCACTAATGAAAAACTGTTTTTT. Translated, it gives CASLQGGTNEKLFF.

The V gene is TRBV5-4, the J gene TRBJ1-6; unclear D gene. The germline gives CDR1 SGHNT, CDR2 YYREEE (reference sequence). Trimming pared 3 bases from V and 7 bases from J, leaving 11 bases between. The CDR3 runs to 14 residues. The CDR3 DNA reads as TGTGCCAGCAGCTCCATTATGGGCAATTCACCCCTCCACTTT. Its protein is CASSSIMGNSPLHF.

The chain combines TRBV29-1 with TRBJ2-5; maybe TRBD1 (5 bases). Germline CDR1 and CDR2: SQVTM and ANQGSEA. The germline V and J ends were trimmed by 5 bases and 1 base, with 11 bases remaining between them. The CDR3 has 13 residues. The CDR3, as DNA: TGCAGCGTTTCTAGGGGCCCCCAAGAGACCCAGTACTTC. Its protein product is CSVSRGPQETQYF. Supplemented by reference TRBV29-1 and TRBJ2-5, the full variable domain reads SAVISQKPSRDICQRGTSLTIQCQVDSQVTMMFWYRQQPGQSLTLIATANQGSEATYESGFVIDKFPISRPNLTFSTLTVSNMSPEDSSIYLCSVSRGPQETQYFGPGTRLLVL.

This clone appeared a few times. This chain uses TRBV28 with TRBJ2-2; 9 bases match TRBD1. Per the germline V gene, CDR1 is MDHEN and CDR2 is SYDVKM. CDR3 size: 14 residues. Trimming removed 7 bases from V and 7 bases from J; junction bases left unmatched: 7. The CDR3 sequence: CASIKQGAGGELFF. In nucleotides, the CDR3 is TGTGCCAGCATCAAACAGGGGGCGGGCGGGGAGCTGTTTTTT.

The chain uses TRBV6-5 and TRBJ2-3, with 9 bases fitting TRBD1. Germline V gene data show CDR1 as MNHEY and CDR2 as SVGAGI. CDR3 length: 15 residues. Losses at the gene ends were 6 bases for V and 2 bases for J; bases not matched to a gene: 6. CDR3 nucleotides: TGTGCCAGCAGCTTACAGGGGGCGTCCACAGATACGCAGTATTTT. Amino acids: CASSLQGASTDTQYF.